This T cell receptor beta chain was captured by sequencing in a study of shared T cell receptors in the human thymus. The protocol was immunoSEQ multiplex PCR, while the TCRdb copy is restricted to in-frame clones and leaves out a portion. The table includes hundreds of thousands of clones, 95% detected once. The germline gives CDR1 MNHEY, CDR2 SMNVEV (reference sequence). The CDR3 is made up of 21 amino acids. The V and J ends lost 3 bases and 0 bases respectively, with 26 bases between them. The gene calls are TRBV27 and TRBJ1-4; TRBD1 might be the D (5 bases). The clonotype was recovered from a human donor. The sequencing input was thymocytes. The CDR3 loop is CASSFSRGRKGPNATNEKLFF. The CDR3 region has the DNA TGTGCCAGCAGTTTCTCCCGGGGACGTAAGGGACCTAATGCAACTAATGAAAAACTGTTTTTT. The full variable domain, with the rest looked up from reference TRBV27 and TRBJ1-4, is EAQVTQNPRYLITVTGKKLTVTCSQNMNHEYMSWYRQDPGLGLRQIYYSMNVEVTDKGDVPEGYKVSRKEKRNFPLILESPSPNQTSLYFCASSFSRGRKGPNATNEKLFFGSGTQLSVL.